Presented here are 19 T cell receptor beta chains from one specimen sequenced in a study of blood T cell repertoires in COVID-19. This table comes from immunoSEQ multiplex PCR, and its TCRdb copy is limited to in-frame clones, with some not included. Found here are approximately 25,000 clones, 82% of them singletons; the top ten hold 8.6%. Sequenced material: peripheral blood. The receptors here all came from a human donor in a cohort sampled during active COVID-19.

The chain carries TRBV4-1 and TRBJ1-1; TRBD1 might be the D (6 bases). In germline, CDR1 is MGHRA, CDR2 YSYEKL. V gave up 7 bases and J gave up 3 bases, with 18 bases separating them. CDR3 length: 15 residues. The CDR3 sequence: CASMTVRTADTEAFF. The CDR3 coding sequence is TGCGCCAGCATGACTGTTAGGACAGCCGACACTGAAGCTTTCTTT.

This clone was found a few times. The CDR3 protein is CSVGLQNNQPQHF. CDR3 nucleotide sequence: TGCAGCGTTGGCCTACAGAATAATCAGCCCCAGCATTTT. The chain employs TRBV29-1 and TRBJ1-5; D gene uncertain. The V end lost 4 bases, the J end lost 4 bases, and 11 bases lay between the germline ends. Germline lookup yields CDR1 SQVTM and CDR2 ANQGSEA. This CDR3 region has 13 residues.

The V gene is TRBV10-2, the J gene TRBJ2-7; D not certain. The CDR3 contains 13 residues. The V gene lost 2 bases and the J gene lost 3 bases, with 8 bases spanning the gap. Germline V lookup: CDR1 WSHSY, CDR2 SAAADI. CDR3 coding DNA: TGCGCCAGCAGTGAGGGCACACACTACGAGCAGTACTTC. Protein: CASSEGTHYEQYF.

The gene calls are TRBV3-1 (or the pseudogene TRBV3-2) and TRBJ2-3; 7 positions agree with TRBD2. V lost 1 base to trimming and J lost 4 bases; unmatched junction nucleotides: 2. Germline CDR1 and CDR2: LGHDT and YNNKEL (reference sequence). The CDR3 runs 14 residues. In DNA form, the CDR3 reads TGTGCCAGCAGCCAAGGCGGGAGCTCAGATACGCAGTATTTT. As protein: CASSQGGSSDTQYF.

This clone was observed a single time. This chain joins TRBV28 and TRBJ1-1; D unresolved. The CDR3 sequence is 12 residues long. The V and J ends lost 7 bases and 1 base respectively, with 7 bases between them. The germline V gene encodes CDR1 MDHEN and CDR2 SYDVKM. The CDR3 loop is CASNSGNTEAFF. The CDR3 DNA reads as TGTGCCAGCAACAGCGGGAACACTGAAGCTTTCTTT.

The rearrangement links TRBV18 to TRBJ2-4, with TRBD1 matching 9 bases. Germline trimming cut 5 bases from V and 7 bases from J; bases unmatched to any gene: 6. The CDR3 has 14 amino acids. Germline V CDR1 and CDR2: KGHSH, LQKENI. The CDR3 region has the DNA TGTGCCAGCTCAGCGGGACAGGGCCTTAACATTCAGTACTTC. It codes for CASSAGQGLNIQYF. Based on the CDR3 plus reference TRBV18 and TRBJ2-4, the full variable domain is NAGVMQNPRHLVRRRGQEARLRCSPMKGHSHVYWYRQLPEEGLKFMVYLQKENIIDESGMPKERFSAEFPKEGPSILRIQQVVRGDSAAYFCASSAGQGLNIQYFGAGTRLSVL.

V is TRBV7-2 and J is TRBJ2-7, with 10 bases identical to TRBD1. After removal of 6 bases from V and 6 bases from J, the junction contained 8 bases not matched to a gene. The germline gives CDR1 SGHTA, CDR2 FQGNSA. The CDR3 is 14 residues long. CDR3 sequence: CASRPGTGVGEQYF. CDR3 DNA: TGTGCCAGCAGGCCCGGGACAGGGGTGGGCGAGCAGTACTTC.

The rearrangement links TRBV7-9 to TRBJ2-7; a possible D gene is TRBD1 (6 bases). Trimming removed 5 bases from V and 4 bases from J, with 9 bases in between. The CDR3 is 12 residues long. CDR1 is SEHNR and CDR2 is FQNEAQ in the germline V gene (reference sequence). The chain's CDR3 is CASSTQGYEQYF. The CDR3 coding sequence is TGTGCCAGCAGCACACAGGGATACGAGCAGTACTTC.

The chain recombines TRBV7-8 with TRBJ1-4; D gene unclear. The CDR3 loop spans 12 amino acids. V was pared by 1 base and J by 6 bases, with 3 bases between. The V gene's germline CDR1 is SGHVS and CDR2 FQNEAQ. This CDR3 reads CASSLVYEKLFF. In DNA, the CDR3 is TGTGCCAGCAGCTTAGTATATGAAAAACTGTTTTTT.

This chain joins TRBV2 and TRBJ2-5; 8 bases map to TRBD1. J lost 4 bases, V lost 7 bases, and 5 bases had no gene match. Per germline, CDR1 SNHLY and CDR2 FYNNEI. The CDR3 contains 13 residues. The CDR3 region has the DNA TGTGCCAGCACCCTGACAGGGGCAGAGACCCAGTACTTC. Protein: CASTLTGAETQYF.

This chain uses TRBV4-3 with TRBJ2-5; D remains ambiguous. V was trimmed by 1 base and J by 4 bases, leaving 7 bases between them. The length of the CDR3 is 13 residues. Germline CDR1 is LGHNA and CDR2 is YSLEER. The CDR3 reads CASSQVFGETQYF. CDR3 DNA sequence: TGCGCCAGCAGCCAAGTTTTCGGAGAGACCCAGTACTTC.

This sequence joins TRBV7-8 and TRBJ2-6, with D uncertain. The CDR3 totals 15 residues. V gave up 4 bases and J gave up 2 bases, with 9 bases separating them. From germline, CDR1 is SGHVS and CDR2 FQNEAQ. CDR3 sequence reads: CASSSGWAGANVLTF. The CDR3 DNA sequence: TGTGCCAGCAGCTCCGGGTGGGCTGGGGCCAACGTCCTGACTTTC.

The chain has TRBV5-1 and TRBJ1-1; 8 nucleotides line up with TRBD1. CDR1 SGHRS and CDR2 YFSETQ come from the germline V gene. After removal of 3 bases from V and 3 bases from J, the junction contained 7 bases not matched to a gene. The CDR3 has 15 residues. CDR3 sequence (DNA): TGCGCCAGCAGCTGGGGGACAGGATTTGACACTGAAGCTTTCTTT. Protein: CASSWGTGFDTEAFF.

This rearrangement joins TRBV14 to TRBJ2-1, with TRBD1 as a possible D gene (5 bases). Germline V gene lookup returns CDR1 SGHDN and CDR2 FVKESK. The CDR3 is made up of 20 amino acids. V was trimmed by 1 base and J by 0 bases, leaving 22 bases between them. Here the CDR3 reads CASSQARQRMQRGSYNEQFF. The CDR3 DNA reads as TGTGCCAGCAGCCAAGCGCGGCAAAGGATGCAAAGGGGCTCCTACAATGAGCAGTTCTTC.

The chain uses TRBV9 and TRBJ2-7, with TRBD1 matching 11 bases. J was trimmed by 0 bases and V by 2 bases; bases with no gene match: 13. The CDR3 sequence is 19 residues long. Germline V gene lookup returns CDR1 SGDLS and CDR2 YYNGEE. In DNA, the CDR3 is TGTGCCAGCAGCGTCGGACCGGGACAGGGGGGCTTGAGCTCCTACGAGCAGTACTTC. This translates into CASSVGPGQGGLSSYEQYF.

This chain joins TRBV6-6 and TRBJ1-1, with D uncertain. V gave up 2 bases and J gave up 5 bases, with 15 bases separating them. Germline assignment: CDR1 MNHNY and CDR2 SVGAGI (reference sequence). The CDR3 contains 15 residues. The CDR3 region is CASSYRIESGTEAFF. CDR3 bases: TGTGCCAGCAGTTACAGGATCGAAAGCGGGACTGAAGCTTTCTTT.

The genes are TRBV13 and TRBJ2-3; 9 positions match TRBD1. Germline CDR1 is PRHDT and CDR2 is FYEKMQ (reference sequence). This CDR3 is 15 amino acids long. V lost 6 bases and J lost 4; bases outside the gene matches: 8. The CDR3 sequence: CASRRTGEGADTQYF. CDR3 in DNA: TGTGCCAGCAGGCGGACAGGGGAGGGAGCAGATACGCAGTATTTT.

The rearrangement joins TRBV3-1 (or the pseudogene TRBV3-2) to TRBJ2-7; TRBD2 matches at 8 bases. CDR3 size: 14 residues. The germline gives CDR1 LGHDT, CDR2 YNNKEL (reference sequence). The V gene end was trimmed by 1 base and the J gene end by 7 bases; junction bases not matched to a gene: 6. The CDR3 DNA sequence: TGTGCCAGCAGCCAAGCGGGGGGGCCGGGGGAGCAGTACTTC. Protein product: CASSQAGGPGEQYF.

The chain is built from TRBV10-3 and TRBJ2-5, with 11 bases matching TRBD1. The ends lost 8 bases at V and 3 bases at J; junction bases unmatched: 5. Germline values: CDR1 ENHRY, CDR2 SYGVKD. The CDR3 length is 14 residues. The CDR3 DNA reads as TGTGCCATCGGGACAGGGGGGTTAGAAGAGACCCAGTACTTC. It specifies CAIGTGGLEETQYF.